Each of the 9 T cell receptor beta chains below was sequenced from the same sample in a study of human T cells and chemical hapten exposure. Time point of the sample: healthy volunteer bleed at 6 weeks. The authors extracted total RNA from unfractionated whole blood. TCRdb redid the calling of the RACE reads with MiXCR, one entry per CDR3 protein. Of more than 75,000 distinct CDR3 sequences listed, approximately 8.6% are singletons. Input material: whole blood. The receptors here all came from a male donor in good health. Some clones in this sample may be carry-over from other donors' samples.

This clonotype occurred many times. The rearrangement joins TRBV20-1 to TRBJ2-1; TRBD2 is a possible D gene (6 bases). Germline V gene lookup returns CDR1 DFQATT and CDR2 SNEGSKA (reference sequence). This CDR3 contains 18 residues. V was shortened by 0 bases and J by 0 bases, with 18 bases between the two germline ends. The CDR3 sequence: CSARDPPRTGVSYNEQFF. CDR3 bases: TGCAGTGCTAGAGACCCACCTCGGACGGGGGTCTCCTACAATGAGCAGTTCTTC.

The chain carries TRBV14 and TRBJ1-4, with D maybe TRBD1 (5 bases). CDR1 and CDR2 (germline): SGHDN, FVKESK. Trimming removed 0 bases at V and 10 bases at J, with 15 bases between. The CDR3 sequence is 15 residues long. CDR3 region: CASSQEEPLRGKLFF. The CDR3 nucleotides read TGTGCCAGCAGCCAAGAGGAGCCCTTAAGGGGAAAACTGTTTTTT.

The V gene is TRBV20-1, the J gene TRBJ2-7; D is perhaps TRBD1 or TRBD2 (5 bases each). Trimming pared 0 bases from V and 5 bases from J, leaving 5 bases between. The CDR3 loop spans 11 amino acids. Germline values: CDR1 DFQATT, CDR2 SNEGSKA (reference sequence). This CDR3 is CSAREGDEQYF. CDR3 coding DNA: TGCAGTGCTAGAGAGGGGGACGAGCAGTACTTC.

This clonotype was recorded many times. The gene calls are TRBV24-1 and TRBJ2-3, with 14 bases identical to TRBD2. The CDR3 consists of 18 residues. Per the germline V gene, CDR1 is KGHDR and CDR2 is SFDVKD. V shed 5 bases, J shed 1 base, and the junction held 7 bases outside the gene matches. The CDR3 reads CATSAGLAGEKRTDTQYF. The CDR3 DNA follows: TGTGCCACCAGTGCGGGACTAGCGGGGGAGAAGCGCACAGATACGCAGTATTTT.

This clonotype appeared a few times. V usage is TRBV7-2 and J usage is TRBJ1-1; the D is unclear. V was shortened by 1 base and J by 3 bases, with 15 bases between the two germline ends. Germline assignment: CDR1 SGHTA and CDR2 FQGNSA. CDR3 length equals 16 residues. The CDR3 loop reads CASSLGFGLEHTEAFF. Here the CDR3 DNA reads TGTGCCAGCAGCTTAGGATTCGGTCTCGAGCACACTGAAGCTTTCTTT.

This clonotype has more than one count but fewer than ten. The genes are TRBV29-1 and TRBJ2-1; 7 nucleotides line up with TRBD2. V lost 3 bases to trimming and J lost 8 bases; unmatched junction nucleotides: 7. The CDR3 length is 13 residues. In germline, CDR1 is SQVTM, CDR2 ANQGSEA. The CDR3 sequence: CSVEGLGRDEQFF. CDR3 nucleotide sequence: TGCAGCGTTGAGGGGCTGGGGAGGGATGAGCAGTTCTTC.

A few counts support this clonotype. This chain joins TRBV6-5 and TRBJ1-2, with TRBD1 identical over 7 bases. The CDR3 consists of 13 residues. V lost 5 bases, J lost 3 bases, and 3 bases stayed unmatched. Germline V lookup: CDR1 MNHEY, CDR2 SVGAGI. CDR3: CASSRGQHYGYTF. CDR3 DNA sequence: TGTGCCAGCAGTCGGGGACAGCACTATGGCTACACCTTC.

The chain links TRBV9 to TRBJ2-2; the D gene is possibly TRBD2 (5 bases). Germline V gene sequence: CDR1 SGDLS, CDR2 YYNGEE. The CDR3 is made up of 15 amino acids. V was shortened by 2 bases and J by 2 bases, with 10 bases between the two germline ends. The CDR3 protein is CASSVTRANTGELFF. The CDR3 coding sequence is TGTGCCAGCAGCGTTACTAGGGCCAACACCGGGGAGCTGTTTTTT.

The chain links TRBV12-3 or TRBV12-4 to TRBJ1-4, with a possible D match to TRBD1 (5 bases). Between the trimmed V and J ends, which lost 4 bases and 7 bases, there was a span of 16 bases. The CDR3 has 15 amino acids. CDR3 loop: CASSSSTEGSEKLFF. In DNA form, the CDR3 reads TGTGCCAGCAGTTCGTCGACAGAGGGAAGTGAAAAACTGTTTTTT.